The 20 T cell receptor beta chains below all came from one sample that was sequenced in a study of blood T cell repertoires in COVID-19. The repertoire was sequenced with immunoSEQ multiplex PCR; TCRdb's copy has only in-frame clones and lacks some. This table has about 100,000 clones, roughly 84% appearing once. The material sequenced was peripheral blood. All receptors come from a human donor in a cohort sampled during active COVID-19.

This sequence joins TRBV6-5 and TRBJ1-6; unclear D gene. Germline V gene sequence: CDR1 MNHEY, CDR2 SVGAGI. Between the trimmed V and J ends, which lost 5 bases and 5 bases, there was a span of 10 bases. The CDR3 is made up of 14 amino acids. The CDR3 DNA reads as TGTGCCAGCAGTACCTCTAGAGATAATTCACCCCTCCACTTT. This sequence encodes CASSTSRDNSPLHF.

This rearrangement joins TRBV29-1 to TRBJ1-2; 7 bases agree with TRBD1. CDR3 length: 14 residues. Per the germline V gene, CDR1 is SQVTM and CDR2 is ANQGSEA. J gave up 7 bases and V 4 bases, and 12 bases lay outside the gene matches. As DNA, the CDR3 is TGCAGCGTTGCCTCAACCGGGACAGTTGCTGGCTACACCTTC. It is translated as CSVASTGTVAGYTF.

The genes are TRBV6-5 and TRBJ1-1; 9 bases agree with TRBD1. Germline trimming cut 5 bases from V and 5 bases from J; bases unmatched to any gene: 9. The CDR3 spans 15 residues. Germline CDR1 reads MNHEY; CDR2 reads SVGAGI. CDR3: CASSRPGTGLTEAFF. The CDR3 nucleotides read TGTGCCAGCAGTAGACCCGGGACAGGGCTAACTGAAGCTTTCTTT.

The V gene is TRBV12-5, the J gene TRBJ2-7; 8 positions agree with TRBD1. The length of the CDR3 is 15 residues. V dropped 4 bases and J dropped 2; count of bases not matched to a gene: 7. The germline V gene has CDR1 LGHNT and CDR2 FRNRAP. The CDR3 sequence is CASGSGDRLTYEQYF. The CDR3 region has the DNA TGTGCTAGTGGTTCCGGGGACAGGCTAACCTACGAGCAGTACTTC. Variable domain in full (rest from reference TRBV12-5 and TRBJ2-7): DARVTQTPRHKVTEMGQEVTMRCQPILGHNTVFWYRQTMMQGLELLAYFRNRAPLDDSGMPKDRFSAEMPDATLATLKIQPSEPRDSAVYFCASGSGDRLTYEQYFGPGTRLTVT.

The rearrangement links TRBV7-6 to TRBJ2-3; 11 nucleotides line up with TRBD2. The CDR3 totals 16 residues. J was trimmed by 6 bases and V by 3 bases; bases with no gene match: 8. Germline V gene lookup returns CDR1 SGHVS and CDR2 FNYEAQ. This CDR3 reads CASSFHPTSGTDTQYF. CDR3 nucleotide sequence: TGTGCCAGCAGCTTTCACCCGACTAGCGGGACTGATACGCAGTATTTT.

Regarding this clone: The junction departs from germline at one end; a sequencing error may be responsible. V usage is TRBV7-7 and J usage is TRBJ2-7; possibly TRBD2 for D (7 bases). The CDR3 has 13 residues. Germline CDR1 is SSHAT and CDR2 is FNYEAQ (reference sequence). CDR3 region: CASSPGGGNEQYF. The DNA of the CDR3 is TGTGCTAGCAGCCCGGGCGGGGGCAACGAGCAGTACTTC.

CDR3 nucleotides: TGTGCCAGCAGCGTTTTGGGGTCTAGCGGGAGGCCCGGGGAGCTGTTTTTT. Translated, it gives CASSVLGSSGRPGELFF. The chain carries TRBV9 and TRBJ2-2; 11 bases line up with TRBD2. Germline-derived CDR1 and CDR2 are SGDLS and YYNGEE. This CDR3 spans 17 amino acids. The V segment lost 2 bases and the J segment 6 bases; nucleotides outside the gene matches: 9.

The chain employs TRBV19 and TRBJ1-6; D call uncertain. Germline lookup yields CDR1 LNHDA and CDR2 SQIVND (reference sequence). The CDR3 sequence is 16 residues long. Trimming took off 4 bases at V and 7 bases at J, with 17 bases between the two ends. DNA for the CDR3: TGTGCCAGTAGTAACGACCTCAGGTCACGGAATTCACCCCTCCACTTT. Translated, it gives CASSNDLRSRNSPLHF.

The V gene is TRBV14, the J gene TRBJ2-1, with D possibly being TRBD2 (6 bases). The CDR3 totals 14 residues. V was clipped by 4 bases and J by 5 bases, with 12 bases between them. CDR1 and CDR2 (germline): SGHDN, FVKESK. CDR3 protein: CASSPGLTNNEQFF. CDR3 nucleotide sequence: TGTGCCAGCAGCCCGGGACTTACGAACAATGAGCAGTTCTTC. The full variable domain, rest sourced from reference TRBV14 and TRBJ2-1, is EAGVTQFPSHSVIEKGQTVTLRCDPISGHDNLYWYRRVMGKEIKFLLHFVKESKQDESGMPNNRFLAERTGGTYSTLKVQPAELEDSGVYFCASSPGLTNNEQFFGPGTRLTVL.

This clone came up a few times. CDR3 region: CATSWTTGGNQPQHF. In DNA, the CDR3 is TGTGCCACCAGCTGGACAACAGGGGGAAATCAGCCCCAGCATTTT. The rearrangement uses TRBV15 and TRBJ1-5, with 8 bases fitting TRBD1. The germline gives CDR1 LNHNV, CDR2 YYDKDF (reference sequence). With 5 bases clipped from V and 4 bases from J, the junction kept 7 bases outside the gene matches. This CDR3 region has 15 residues.

V gene TRBV9 combines with J gene TRBJ1-5, with D possibly matching TRBD1 (5 bases). Germline CDR1 and CDR2: SGDLS and YYNGEE. V shed 4 bases and J shed 7 bases, with 15 bases lying between them. This CDR3 has 14 residues. Here the CDR3 reads CASSPWGGEQPQHF. The CDR3 DNA reads as TGTGCCAGCAGCCCCTGGGGGGGAGAGCAGCCCCAGCATTTT.

CDR3 in amino acids: CASSLTSVLYNEQFF. The CDR3, as DNA: TGTGCCAGCAGCCTGACTAGTGTACTTTACAATGAGCAGTTCTTC. J is TRBJ2-1 and V is TRBV9; D is possibly TRBD2 (6 bases). The CDR3 spans 15 residues. CDR1 is SGDLS and CDR2 is YYNGEE in the germline V gene. Trimming took off 4 bases at V and 4 bases at J, with 15 bases between the two ends.

J is TRBJ2-1 and V is TRBV27; 8 bases map to TRBD2. The germline CDR1 and CDR2 sequences are MNHEY and SMNVEV (reference sequence). V shed 4 bases, J shed 5 bases, and the junction held 7 bases outside the gene matches. The CDR3 is 15 residues long. DNA of the CDR3: TGTGCCAGCAGTTCAACCGGGAGGGCCAACAATGAGCAGTTCTTC. This encodes CASSSTGRANNEQFF.

This chain connects TRBV6-6 to TRBJ1-1; perhaps TRBD1 as D (5 bases). Germline V gene sequence: CDR1 MNHNY, CDR2 SVGAGI (reference sequence). V was shortened by 6 bases and J by 1 base, with 12 bases between the two germline ends. The CDR3 sequence is 14 residues long. The CDR3 DNA reads TGTGCCAGCAGCGGACGGGGGGGGAACACTGAAGCTTTCTTT. This codes for CASSGRGGNTEAFF.

The chain employs TRBV3-1 (or the pseudogene TRBV3-2) and TRBJ2-7, with TRBD2 matching 8 bases. Germline CDR1 LGHDT, CDR2 YNNKEL (reference sequence). V gave up 0 bases and J gave up 2 bases; unmatched junction bases: 6. CDR3 length: 16 amino acids. The CDR3 DNA sequence: TGTGCCAGCAGCCAAGATTTTGGACTAGCACCCTACGAGCAGTACTTC. Protein: CASSQDFGLAPYEQYF.

This chain joins TRBV20-1 and TRBJ2-3, with 9 bases identical to TRBD1. Looked up from germline, CDR1 is DFQATT and CDR2 is SNEGSKA (reference sequence). The V and J ends lost 4 bases and 4 bases, in that order; junction bases with no gene match: 15. The CDR3 has 17 residues. CDR3 coding DNA: TGCAGTGCTACTGAAAATACCGGGACAGGGATTGCAGATACGCAGTATTTT. Translated: CSATENTGTGIADTQYF.

This rearrangement joins TRBV5-1 to TRBJ2-7; 10 bases match TRBD1. This CDR3 region has 14 residues. V shed 3 bases, J shed 6 bases, and the junction held 6 bases outside the gene matches. CDR1 SGHRS and CDR2 YFSETQ come from the germline V gene. CDR3 region: CASSSPGQGTEQYF. The CDR3 DNA follows: TGCGCCAGCAGCTCACCGGGACAGGGGACCGAGCAGTACTTC.

CDR3 in amino acids: CSAGTGWGEQYF. As DNA, the CDR3 is TGCAGCGCGGGGACAGGTTGGGGTGAGCAGTACTTC. V usage is TRBV29-1 and J usage is TRBJ2-7, with 8 bases aligning to TRBD1. The CDR3 has 12 residues. CDR1 SQVTM and CDR2 ANQGSEA come from the germline V gene. Trimming removed 7 bases from V and 7 bases from J; junction bases left unmatched: 9.

The chain has TRBV30 and TRBJ1-1, with D possibly TRBD1 on 5 matching bases. The CDR3 is 13 amino acids. V was trimmed by 4 bases and J by 0 bases, leaving 9 bases between them. Looked up from germline, CDR1 is GTSNPN and CDR2 is SVGIG (reference sequence). In nucleotides, the CDR3 is TGTGCCTGGACAGGGCAGTTGAACACTGAAGCTTTCTTT. Translated, it gives CAWTGQLNTEAFF. Complete variable domain (other parts from reference TRBV30 and TRBJ1-1): SQTIHQWPATLVQPVGSPLSLECTVEGTSNPNLYWYRQAAGRGLQLLFYSVGIGQISSEVPQNLSASRPQDRQFILSSKKLLLSDSGFYLCAWTGQLNTEAFFGQGTRLTVV.

The genes are TRBV11-3 and TRBJ2-2; D is unresolved. This CDR3 contains 12 residues. The V and J ends lost 4 bases and 5 bases respectively, with 5 bases between them. CDR1 SGHNT and CDR2 YENEEA come from the germline V gene. The CDR3 sequence is CASSSKTGELFF. DNA of the CDR3: TGTGCCAGCAGCTCTAAGACCGGGGAGCTGTTTTTT.